This is a list of T cell receptor beta chains from one sample in a study of cytomegalovirus exposure and HLA in healthy donors. Sequencing was performed with immunoSEQ multiplex PCR; in TCRdb, only in-frame clones are kept and a portion is missing. The data hold around 140,000 clones, with 82% observed a single time. Material: PBMCs. These receptors all stem from a woman in her forties or fifties in good health and CMV-seropositive. CDR3s include the opening cysteine and the closing phenylalanine or tryptophan. Each record gives: D gene, V gene, J gene, clone size, CDR3 DNA, CDR3 protein. D genes are given only for firm matches. Size tells how often a clone was seen (once, few, many) or the class of an expanded clone, and some rows leave it out.

TRBD2	TRBV5-1	TRBJ2-7	.	TGCGCCAGCAGCCCGGGACTAGCGCTTTACGAGCAGTACTTC	CASSPGLALYEQYF
.	TRBV19	TRBJ2-1	.	TGTGCCAGTACCCCAGAGCGAAGCTCCTACAATGAGCAGTTCTTC	CASTPERSSYNEQFF
.	TRBV5-1	TRBJ2-2	.	TGCGCCAGCAGCGATGGGGTCCCGGGGGCCGGGGAGCTGTTTTTT	CASSDGVPGAGELFF
TRBD2	TRBV9	TRBJ2-2	.	TGTGCCAGCAGCGGGCTAGCGGGATGGATGTTTTTT	CASSGLAGWMFF
.	TRBV2	TRBJ1-5	.	TGTGCCAGCAGTCTACAGGGTGAACAGCCCCAGCATTTT	CASSLQGEQPQHF
.	TRBV7-2	TRBJ2-5	.	TGTGCCAGCAGCTTAGCGGGGGGGGCGGGGACCCAGTACTTC	CASSLAGGAGTQYF
.	TRBV9	TRBJ1-2	.	TGTGCCAGCAGCGTGGGCGATGGCTACACCTTC	CASSVGDGYTF
.	TRBV27	TRBJ2-7	.	TGTGCCAGCAGTTCACCCGGGACTGCCCCTGATGGATTGTACGAGCAGTACTTC	CASSSPGTAPDGLYEQYF
TRBD1	TRBV6-5	TRBJ1-1	.	TGTGCCAGCAGTTACGAGACAGGGATGGCTTTCTTT	CASSYETGMAFF
TRBD2	TRBV2	TRBJ2-7	.	TGTGCCAGCAGTGAATTAGCGGGGGGCAGCGAGCAGTACTTC	CASSELAGGSEQYF
.	TRBV6-5	TRBJ2-7	.	TGTGCCAGCAGTTACTCGCGGTCCTACGAGCAGTACTTC	CASSYSRSYEQYF
.	TRBV7-9	TRBJ2-7	once	TGTGCCAGCAGCTTAGCGGGCCTTTACGAGCAGTACTTC	CASSLAGLYEQYF
.	TRBV29-1	TRBJ1-2	.	TGCAGCGTTGAAGACAAGGGAGATGGCTACACCTTC	CSVEDKGDGYTF
.	TRBV28	TRBJ2-3	.	TGTGCCAGCAGTTTATCCTACAGGTCACTCTGGACGGGTACAGATACGCAGTATTTT	CASSLSYRSLWTGTDTQYF
.	TRBV19	TRBJ1-5	.	TGTGCCAGTAGTATGGAGGGCAGCGGGAGTCAGCCCCAGCATTTT	CASSMEGSGSQPQHF
TRBD1	TRBV9	TRBJ1-1	.	TGTGCCAGCAGCCCAGGGGGAAGTGAAGCTTTCTTT	CASSPGGSEAFF
.	TRBV2	TRBJ1-4	.	TGTGCCAGCAGTGAATTTGGGACAAGATCCGAAAAACTGTTTTTT	CASSEFGTRSEKLFF
.	TRBV5-1	TRBJ1-2	once	TGCGCCAGCAGCTTGGCAGGTGGGGGCAGTCGCTATGGCTACACCTTC	CASSLAGGGSRYGYTF
TRBD1	TRBV15	TRBJ1-1	.	TGTGCCACCAGCAGAGTCCGGACAGGGAACACTGAAGCTTTCTTT	CATSRVRTGNTEAFF
TRBD1	TRBV5-1	TRBJ1-3	.	TGCGCCAGCACTCCAGGGGCAGGGGGCATTGGAAACACCATATATTTT	CASTPGAGGIGNTIYF
.	TRBV5-1	TRBJ1-5	.	TGCGCCAGCAGCTTGGACGGGAGGCATCAGCCCCAGCATTTT	CASSLDGRHQPQHF
.	TRBV19	TRBJ1-2	.	TGTGCCAGTAGTATAGGCCCCCAGAGCGTCTATGGCTACACCTTC	CASSIGPQSVYGYTF